The clone carrying this T cell receptor beta chain was picked up one time. Its target is not known. This entry belongs to a study of chemoradiotherapy in HPV16-positive cancers. For the study at large: Candidate HPV-specific clones and shared TCR motifs came from a couple of HPV16-positive patients. Overall study findings and caveats: Candidate HPV-specific clones and E7-related TCR motifs grew in tumor during treatment. Better recurrence-free survival went with HPV-responsive T-cell expansion in HPV16-positive patients.

Trimming took 0 bases from V and 2 from J, leaving 5 bases between them. There are 13 residues in the CDR3. The germline CDR1 and CDR2 sequences are MNHEY and SMNVEV (reference sequence). Repeated repertoire sampling spanned the course of chemoradiotherapy. Here immunoSEQ multiplex PCR was the method, and the copy in TCRdb shows in-frame clones only, minus some. The data show more than 10,000 clones, with 89% seen just once and roughly 20% held by the top ten. This specimen consisted of blood, obtained from a patient who underwent chemoradiotherapy. This receptor was obtained from a human donor with HPV-associated anogenital cancer. The genes are TRBV27 and TRBJ2-7, with D uncertain. CDR3 sequence: CASSLSPTYEQYF. The CDR3 region has the DNA TGTGCCAGCAGTTTATCGCCTACCTACGAGCAGTACTTC.